A single sample gave rise to the 20 T cell receptor beta chains below, sequenced in a study of response to subunit inactivated influenza vaccine. Via MiXCR, TCRdb re-called the RT-PCR reads, giving one row per CDR3 protein. This sample carries hundreds of thousands of distinct CDR3 sequences, roughly 14% of them seen once, and the ten largest clones take approximately 10%. The specimen comprised PBMCs from blood, sampled approximately 13 days after vaccination. Receptor source: a man aged 50 to 60 who received an inactivated influenza vaccine.

V gene TRBV5-1 combines with J gene TRBJ2-3, with D unresolved. Trimming cost V 2 bases and J 4 bases, with 11 bases left between them. CDR3 size: 14 residues. Germline CDR1 and CDR2: SGHRS and YFSETQ. The chain's CDR3 is CASSLTFASDTQYF. The DNA of the CDR3 is TGCGCCAGCAGCTTAACGTTCGCTTCAGATACGCAGTATTTT. Using reference TRBV5-1 and TRBJ2-3 for the parts outside the CDR3, the full variable domain is KAGVTQTPRYLIKTRGQQVTLSCSPISGHRSVSWYQQTPGQGLQFLFEYFSETQRNKGNFPGRFSGRQFSNSRSEMNVSTLELGDSALYLCASSLTFASDTQYFGPGTRLTVL.

This sequence joins TRBV11-2 and TRBJ2-7; no clear D. This CDR3 is 15 amino acids long. V was clipped by 5 bases and J by 2 bases, with 16 bases between them. Germline CDR1 and CDR2: SGHAT and FQNNGV. Written as DNA, the CDR3 is TGTGCCAGCAGCCTCCTAGGTCGACTCCCCTACGAGCAGTACTTC. This encodes CASSLLGRLPYEQYF.

J is TRBJ1-1 and V is TRBV7-2; 12 nucleotides align to TRBD1. With V trimmed by 5 bases and J by 5 bases, 12 bases remained unmatched. The CDR3 is 17 amino acids. CDR1 SGHTA and CDR2 FQGNSA come from the germline V gene. For the CDR3, the DNA is TGTGCCAGCAGCCCACCGGGACAGGGGGCAGTTGGGACTGAAGCTTTCTTT. This gives the protein CASSPPGQGAVGTEAFF.

This clonotype has ten or more counts. The chain couples TRBV3-1 to TRBJ2-4; D may be TRBD2 (5 bases). Germline CDR1 and CDR2: LGHDT and YNNKEL (reference sequence). V lost 3 bases, J lost 13 bases, and 16 bases lay in between. The CDR3 is 13 residues long. The CDR3 here is CASSHPGSLMQYF. The CDR3 DNA reads as TGTGCCAGCAGCCACCCGGGAAGCTTGATGCAGTACTTC.

The chain recombines TRBV20-1 with TRBJ2-1, with D possibly matching TRBD2 (6 bases). V was trimmed by 6 bases and J by 4 bases, leaving 19 bases between them. Germline V gene lookup returns CDR1 DFQATT and CDR2 SNEGSKA (reference sequence). The CDR3 has 15 amino acids. The CDR3 DNA is TGCAGTGCCAATACCCCGGGAGCGGTGTACAATGAGCAGTTCTTC. Translation gives CSANTPGAVYNEQFF.

There are a few counts of this clonotype. This sequence joins TRBV18 and TRBJ2-7; D remains ambiguous. CDR3 length: 12 amino acids. The germline V gene has CDR1 KGHSH and CDR2 LQKENI. Trimming took off 6 bases at V and 6 bases at J, with 12 bases between the two ends. The CDR3 here is CASSGNFAEQYF. The CDR3 DNA is TGTGCCAGCTCGGGCAACTTCGCCGAGCAGTACTTC. Supplemented by reference TRBV18 and TRBJ2-7, the full variable domain reads NAGVMQNPRHLVRRRGQEARLRCSPMKGHSHVYWYRQLPEEGLKFMVYLQKENIIDESGMPKERFSAEFPKEGPSILRIQQVVRGDSAAYFCASSGNFAEQYFGPGTRLTVT.

This clonotype has a handful of counts. The rearrangement uses TRBV4-1 and TRBJ2-7, with D perhaps matching TRBD1 (5 bases). This CDR3 region has 15 residues. V was pared by 1 base and J by 3 bases, with 13 bases between. Germline values: CDR1 MGHRA, CDR2 YSYEKL. CDR3 nucleotide sequence: TGCGCCAGCAGCCAAGGGCCAGGGATTAACTACGAGCAGTACTTC. Translated: CASSQGPGINYEQYF.

V and J are TRBV29-1 and TRBJ2-7; D is possibly TRBD2 (6 bases). The V gene's germline CDR1 is SQVTM and CDR2 ANQGSEA. Deletions cut 6 bases from V and 7 bases from J, with 19 bases between. This CDR3 is built from 13 residues. This CDR3 reads CSVSGTLTREQYF. In DNA form, the CDR3 reads TGCAGCGTCTCCGGGACTCTCACCCGGGAGCAGTACTTC.

The rearrangement joins TRBV20-1 to TRBJ2-5, with TRBD1 matching 9 bases. Germline CDR1 DFQATT, CDR2 SNEGSKA (reference sequence). This CDR3 has 15 amino acids. J gave up 4 bases and V 6 bases, and 12 bases lay outside the gene matches. The CDR3 nucleotides read TGCAGTGCCATTCCGGGACAGGGCGCGGGAGAGACCCAGTACTTC. Translated: CSAIPGQGAGETQYF.

This clonotype showed up just a few times. The chain employs TRBV7-9 and TRBJ2-7; D remains ambiguous. The V end was cut by 3 bases, the J end by 2 bases, with 5 bases between. The CDR3 consists of 12 residues. Germline V gene lookup returns CDR1 SEHNR and CDR2 FQNEAQ (reference sequence). CDR3 in amino acids: CASSFVTYEQYF. CDR3 nucleotide sequence: TGTGCCAGCAGCTTTGTAACCTACGAGCAGTACTTC.

This clonotype appeared a few times. The CDR3 coding sequence is TGTGCCAGCAGCCAAGCTCCGATCGGCACTGAAGCTTTCTTT. As protein: CASSQAPIGTEAFF. The rearrangement joins TRBV3-1 to TRBJ1-1; D call uncertain. V lost 1 base and J 4 bases, leaving 10 bases between the germline ends. Germline CDR1 LGHDT, CDR2 YNNKEL (reference sequence). This CDR3 has 14 amino acids.

This clonotype was counted only a few times. The chain is built from TRBV7-8 and TRBJ2-2, with D tentatively TRBD2 (5 bases). The CDR3 consists of 16 residues. V shed 6 bases and J shed 0 bases, with 14 bases lying between them. The germline gives CDR1 SGHVS, CDR2 FQNEAQ. The CDR3 DNA follows: TGTGCCAGCAGAAAACGAGGGATGCCGAACACCGGGGAGCTGTTTTTT. Residues: CASRKRGMPNTGELFF.

The genes are TRBV7-9 and TRBJ1-1; D is perhaps TRBD1 (5 bases). Germline CDR1 reads SEHNR; CDR2 reads FQNEAQ (reference sequence). The CDR3 runs 13 residues. Trimming left V 8 bases short and J 1 base short, with 11 bases between. This CDR3 is CASVGQGNTEAFF. CDR3 DNA sequence: TGTGCCAGCGTAGGGCAGGGGAACACTGAAGCTTTCTTT.

This clonotype was observed a handful of times. Germline is not matched at one junction end, which may reflect a read error. V is TRBV3-1 and J is TRBJ2-7, with D perhaps being TRBD1 or TRBD2 (5 bases each). Germline CDR1 LGHDT, CDR2 YNNKEL (reference sequence). This CDR3 has 11 amino acids. CDR3 DNA sequence: TGTGCCAGCAGCCAAGGGACGGGGCCGTTCTTC. Protein product: CASSQGTGPFF.

This chain joins TRBV20-1 and TRBJ2-3; 13 bases fit TRBD2. CDR1 is DFQATT and CDR2 is SNEGSKA in the germline V gene (reference sequence). This CDR3 is 21 amino acids long. V shed 4 bases, J shed 3 bases, and the junction held 22 bases outside the gene matches. The CDR3 nucleotides are TGCAGTGCTATATCCGTTTCGGTACTAGCGGGAGGGCCGGTTGGTACAGATACGCAGTATTTT. This encodes CSAISVSVLAGGPVGTDTQYF.

The chain links TRBV5-1 to TRBJ1-4; D ambiguous. V lost 3 bases to trimming and J lost 7 bases, with 16 bases between them. This CDR3 comprises 15 residues. In germline, CDR1 is SGHRS, CDR2 YFSETQ. The CDR3 protein is CASSSDGRGFEKLFF. CDR3 in DNA: TGCGCCAGCAGCTCGGACGGGCGCGGGTTTGAAAAACTGTTTTTT.

The V call is TRBV4-2, the J call TRBJ2-7, with 9 nucleotides matching TRBD2. The V and J ends lost 1 base and 4 bases, in that order; junction bases with no gene match: 8. CDR1 and CDR2 from the germline V gene are LGHNA and YNFKEQ. The CDR3 is made up of 16 amino acids. CDR3 protein: CASSQGRRGGSYEQYF. DNA of the CDR3: TGTGCCAGCAGCCAAGGGCGGCGGGGGGGCTCTTACGAGCAGTACTTC.

This clonotype turned up a few times. The chain joins TRBV7-9 to TRBJ1-1; the D is unclear. Per germline, CDR1 SEHNR and CDR2 FQNEAQ (reference sequence). There are 14 residues in the CDR3. Trimming pared 5 bases from V and 4 bases from J, leaving 14 bases between. CDR3 in amino acids: CASSRAGGTTEAFF. The CDR3 DNA is TGTGCCAGCAGCCGTGCTGGTGGAACCACTGAAGCTTTCTTT.

The CDR3 protein is CASRGKGSSGNTEAFF. The CDR3 DNA follows: TGTGCCAGCAGGGGGAAGGGGTCCTCGGGGAACACTGAAGCTTTCTTT. The chain carries TRBV2 and TRBJ1-1, with a weak D call TRBD1 (5 bases). The germline V gene encodes CDR1 SNHLY and CDR2 FYNNEI. This CDR3 has 16 amino acids. Between the trimmed V and J ends, which lost 6 bases and 1 base, there was a span of 18 bases. Full variable domain (missing parts from reference TRBV2 and TRBJ1-1): EPEVTQTPSHQVTQMGQEVILRCVPISNHLYFYWYRQILGQKVEFLVSFYNNEISEKSEIFDDQFSVERPDGSNFTLKIRSTKLEDSAMYFCASRGKGSSGNTEAFFGQGTRLTVV.

This clonotype was found a few times. The V gene is TRBV28, the J gene TRBJ2-7; a possible D gene is TRBD1 (6 bases). Trimming took 3 bases from V and 3 from J, leaving 12 bases between them. CDR1 MDHEN and CDR2 SYDVKM come from the germline V gene. This CDR3 comprises 14 residues. The CDR3: CASSFARGGYEQYF. CDR3 DNA sequence: TGTGCCAGCAGTTTTGCCAGGGGCGGCTACGAGCAGTACTTC.